The rows below give T cell receptor beta chains drawn from one sample of a study of shared clonotypes between healthy human individuals. Generated by immunoSEQ multiplex PCR, the TCRdb table keeps only in-frame clones and is missing some. The table records 850,000 to 1,200,000 clones, 75% of them present only once. The sample was memory CD4+ T cells sorted from blood. These receptor sequences come from a man aged 18-30 years in good health. Each CDR3 is given with its conserved first and last residue. Each record gives: V gene, CDR3 length, J gene, D gene, clone size, CDR3 DNA, CDR3 protein. D genes are given only for firm matches. For some rows the clone size is stated as once, few or many, or as a class when expanded; others skip it.

TRBV5-1	14	TRBJ2-1	TRBD2	once	TGCGCCAGCAGCCAGGGGACTAGCGGGAATGAGCAGTTCTTC	CASSQGTSGNEQFF
TRBV11-3	14	TRBJ2-3	NA	NA	TGTGCCAGCAGCTTAAATCCAGCGGCAGATACGCAGTATTTT	CASSLNPAADTQYF
TRBV4-1	13	TRBJ1-2	NA	few	TGCGCCAGCAGCCATCTCGAAACGGGAGGCTACACCTTC	CASSHLETGGYTF
TRBV13	14	TRBJ2-5	TRBD2	NA	TGTGCCAGCAGCCCCCGTAGCGGGGGAGAGACCCAGTACTTC	CASSPRSGGETQYF
TRBV4-3	15	TRBJ1-1	NA	NA	TGCGCCAGCAGCCCCCAAGCGGCCAGGGACACTGAAGCTTTCTTT	CASSPQAARDTEAFF
TRBV28	13	TRBJ1-4	TRBD1	NA	TGTGCCAGCAGTCTCCCGGGACAGGGGGTACTGTTTTTT	CASSLPGQGVLFF
TRBV7-8	16	TRBJ2-3	TRBD2	NA	TGTGCCAGCAGCCCAAATAGCGGGGGGGCCGCAGATACGCAGTATTTT	CASSPNSGGAADTQYF
TRBV28	13	TRBJ1-2	NA	NA	TGTGCCAGCAGGTCCGGACCTAACTATGGCTACACCTTC	CASRSGPNYGYTF
TRBV10-2	15	TRBJ1-1	NA	NA	TGCGCCAGCAGTGAGTCCAGGACAGTGAACACTGAAGCTTTCTTT	CASSESRTVNTEAFF
TRBV28	15	TRBJ2-7	NA	NA	TGTGCCAGCAGTTACACCGGGACCCCGACCTACGAGCAGTACTTC	CASSYTGTPTYEQYF
TRBV6-5	14	TRBJ1-6	NA	NA	TGTGCCAGCAGTCAAGGCTCCTATAATTCACCCCTCCACTTT	CASSQGSYNSPLHF
TRBV7-2	14	TRBJ1-1	NA	NA	TGTGCCAGCAGCTTACAGGGAGGGGACACTGAAGCTTTCTTT	CASSLQGGDTEAFF
TRBV5-4	13	TRBJ1-6	NA	once	TGTGCCAGCAGCTTAGGGCGGGAGTCACCCCTCCACTTT	CASSLGRESPLHF
TRBV27	12	TRBJ2-1	TRBD2	NA	TGTGCCAGCAGTTTCAGCGGGGGGCCCCAGTTCTTC	CASSFSGGPQFF
TRBV7-7	13	TRBJ2-5	TRBD2	once	TGTGCCATCTCTGCGGGGGGGCAAGAGACCCAGTACTTC	CAISAGGQETQYF
TRBV7-2	13	TRBJ2-3	NA	NA	TGTGCCAGCAGCCAAAAGGGAGCAGATACGCAGTATTTT	CASSQKGADTQYF